This entry lists 25 T cell receptor beta chains sequenced from one sample in a study of blood T cell repertoires in COVID-19. Clones were sequenced by immunoSEQ multiplex PCR, and TCRdb holds only the in-frame ones, with some missing. The sample has approximately 200,000 clones; around 82% are singletons. The sample was peripheral blood. The receptors were gathered from a woman aged 55 to 70 with acute or convalescent COVID-19.

The chain has TRBV23-1 and TRBJ1-4; D not certain. TRBV23-1 has ORF status, its function being uncertain. This CDR3 is built from 15 residues. Between the trimmed V and J ends, which lost 2 bases and 7 bases, there was a span of 14 bases. In nucleotides, the CDR3 is TGCGCCAGCAGTCAAAAAAGCCGGGTTGCTGAAAAACTGTTTTTT. Its translation: CASSQKSRVAEKLFF.

The chain is built from TRBV5-4 and TRBJ1-1, with D possibly being TRBD1 (5 bases). Trimming left V 4 bases short and J 3 bases short, with 10 bases between. The germline gives CDR1 SGHNT, CDR2 YYREEE (reference sequence). The CDR3 consists of 13 residues. CDR3 region: CASSGAGYTEAFF. CDR3 nucleotide sequence: TGTGCCAGCAGCGGGGCAGGGTACACTGAAGCTTTCTTT.

V gene TRBV3-1 (or the pseudogene TRBV3-2) combines with J gene TRBJ1-1; D might be TRBD1 (6 bases). V was shortened by 6 bases and J by 0 bases, with 14 bases between the two germline ends. Germline V gene sequence: CDR1 LGHDT, CDR2 YNNKEL (reference sequence). CDR3 length: 15 amino acids. The CDR3 spells CASRQGVGLNTEAFF. Written as DNA, the CDR3 is TGTGCCAGCAGACAGGGTGTTGGGTTGAACACTGAAGCTTTCTTT.

The rearrangement joins TRBV5-4 to TRBJ1-1; TRBD1 matches 7 bases. This CDR3 comprises 15 residues. From germline, CDR1 is SGHNT and CDR2 YYREEE (reference sequence). V was clipped by 2 bases and J by 0 bases; unmatched bases: 4. CDR3 DNA sequence: TGTGCCAGCAGCTTCCGGGACAGAGTGAACACTGAAGCTTTCTTT. Protein: CASSFRDRVNTEAFF.

V gene TRBV24-1 combines with J gene TRBJ1-5; no clear D. The germline V gene has CDR1 KGHDR and CDR2 SFDVKD. The V end lost 5 bases, the J end lost 1 base, and 8 bases lay between the germline ends. This CDR3 spans 14 amino acids. CDR3 in DNA: TGTGCCACCAGTGGATCGGGGAGCAATCAGCCCCAGCATTTT. It codes for CATSGSGSNQPQHF.

This clone was counted only a few times. The chain employs TRBV5-1 and TRBJ1-1; TRBD1 matches 7 bases. The CDR3 totals 14 residues. CDR1 is SGHRS, CDR2 YFSETQ, per germline. The V and J ends lost 2 bases and 4 bases, in that order; junction bases with no gene match: 5. In DNA form, the CDR3 reads TGCGCCAGCAGCTTAGGGGGCGAGGGCACTGAAGCTTTCTTT. Protein product: CASSLGGEGTEAFF.

The chain links TRBV14 to TRBJ2-7, with 8 bases matching TRBD2. Germline V gene sequence: CDR1 SGHDN, CDR2 FVKESK. V shed 1 base and J 0 bases; nucleotides not matched to a gene: 11. The CDR3 runs 18 residues. CDR3 sequence reads: CASSQGGSGDPSSYEQYF. The CDR3 DNA reads TGTGCCAGCAGCCAAGGGGGTAGCGGGGACCCAAGCTCCTACGAGCAGTACTTC.

The chain is built from TRBV7-9 and TRBJ1-2; a weak D match, TRBD1 (6 bases). The CDR3 contains 13 residues. V was cut by 4 bases and J by 6 bases, with 12 bases left in between. The germline V gene has CDR1 SEHNR and CDR2 FQNEAQ (reference sequence). CDR3 residues: CASSSATGNGYTF. CDR3 DNA: TGTGCCAGCAGCTCCGCAACAGGGAATGGCTACACCTTC.

This chain uses TRBV7-2 with TRBJ2-1; D is perhaps TRBD2 (7 bases). This CDR3 contains 15 residues. Germline V gene sequence: CDR1 SGHTA, CDR2 FQGNSA. V was clipped by 1 base and J by 2 bases, with 9 bases between them. CDR3 in amino acids: CASSLVGGAYNEQFF. CDR3 DNA sequence: TGTGCCAGCAGCTTAGTAGGGGGGGCCTACAATGAGCAGTTCTTC.

V usage is TRBV18 and J usage is TRBJ2-3; 10 nucleotides line up with TRBD2. Looked up from germline, CDR1 is KGHSH and CDR2 is LQKENI. There are 21 residues in the CDR3. Trimming removed 4 bases from V and 1 base from J; junction bases left unmatched: 20. In DNA form, the CDR3 reads TGTGCCAGCTCACGGACAAAACAGGCATTATTTAGCGGGGGGCGCACAGATACGCAGTATTTT. Translated: CASSRTKQALFSGGRTDTQYF.

The chain recombines TRBV7-2 with TRBJ2-3, with 7 nucleotides matching TRBD2. With V trimmed by 1 base and J by 0 bases, 10 bases remained unmatched. The length of the CDR3 is 18 residues. Germline CDR1 is SGHTA and CDR2 is FQGNSA. The CDR3: CASSLVNPRGRSTDTQYF. The CDR3 bases are TGTGCCAGCAGCTTAGTGAATCCGCGGGGGAGGAGCACAGATACGCAGTATTTT.

V is TRBV29-1 and J is TRBJ2-4; D is uncertain. V shed 5 bases and J shed 0 bases, with 11 bases lying between them. CDR3 length equals 14 residues. Germline V lookup: CDR1 SQVTM, CDR2 ANQGSEA. The CDR3 reads CSVTDLLAKNIQYF. In DNA form, the CDR3 reads TGCAGCGTTACAGACCTTCTAGCCAAAAACATTCAGTACTTC.

This clone came up a few times. J is TRBJ1-5 and V is TRBV30, with unresolved D. This CDR3 is 12 amino acids long. Germline values: CDR1 GTSNPN, CDR2 SVGIG (reference sequence). Trimming pared 1 base from V and 7 bases from J, leaving 8 bases between. DNA of the CDR3: TGTGCCTGGAGTGGGGCCGGACAGCCCCAGCATTTT. This sequence encodes CAWSGAGQPQHF.

The gene calls are TRBV5-1 and TRBJ2-3; 7 bases are shared with TRBD1. The germline CDR1 and CDR2 sequences are SGHRS and YFSETQ. The CDR3 has 16 amino acids. V lost 4 bases to trimming and J lost 2 bases; unmatched junction nucleotides: 10. This CDR3 is CASSLYLGQVTDTQYF. Here the CDR3 DNA reads TGCGCCAGCAGCCTATACCTAGGACAGGTCACAGATACGCAGTATTTT.

CDR3 nucleotide sequence: TGTGCCATCAAGCAGGGTGCCTCTGGAAACACCATATATTTT. It translates to CAIKQGASGNTIYF. This chain links TRBV10-3 with TRBJ1-3; TRBD1 might be the D (5 bases). The V gene's germline CDR1 is ENHRY and CDR2 SYGVKD. The CDR3 is 14 amino acids. The V end was cut by 7 bases, the J end by 0 bases, with 10 bases between.

The CDR3 loop reads CSLDRGGEQYF. CDR3 in DNA: TGCAGCCTTGACAGGGGCGGCGAGCAGTACTTC. The chain recombines TRBV20-1 with TRBJ2-7, with 8 bases aligning to TRBD1. Germline V gene sequence: CDR1 DFQATT, CDR2 SNEGSKA (reference sequence). CDR3 length: 11 residues.

The chain combines TRBV3-1 (or the pseudogene TRBV3-2) with TRBJ1-1, with a possible D match to TRBD1 (5 bases). Germline-derived CDR1 and CDR2 are LGHDT and YNNKEL (reference sequence). CDR3 length: 15 amino acids. Deletions cut 3 bases from V and 4 bases from J, with 15 bases between. The CDR3 sequence: CASSHSNRGVTEAFF. In nucleotides, the CDR3 is TGTGCCAGCAGCCATTCAAATAGGGGTGTCACTGAAGCTTTCTTT.

The V call is TRBV4-2, the J call TRBJ1-5; D remains unclear. The CDR3 has 16 amino acids. Trimming removed 4 bases at V and 2 bases at J, with 15 bases between. Germline V gene lookup returns CDR1 LGHNA and CDR2 YNFKEQ. CDR3 in amino acids: CASSPIAGIGNQPQHF. The CDR3, as DNA: TGTGCCAGCAGCCCCATTGCGGGGATCGGCAATCAGCCCCAGCATTTT.

This clone was observed once. This sequence joins TRBV14 and TRBJ2-5; 7 nucleotides align to TRBD1. The CDR3 covers 16 residues. The V gene's germline CDR1 is SGHDN and CDR2 FVKESK. Losses at the gene ends were 4 bases for V and 3 bases for J; bases not matched to a gene: 11. Written as DNA, the CDR3 is TGTGCCAGCAGCCCCCGGTACGGACAGGCTGAAGAGACCCAGTACTTC. It codes for CASSPRYGQAEETQYF.

The chain is built from TRBV5-6 and TRBJ2-1; TRBD1 aligns across 10 bases. Germline V gene lookup returns CDR1 SGHDT and CDR2 YYEEEE. The CDR3 totals 13 residues. Trimming cost V 7 bases and J 7 bases; bases outside gene matches: 5. CDR3 protein: CASSRTGGNEQFF. The DNA for the CDR3 is TGTGCCAGCTCCCGGACAGGGGGTAATGAGCAGTTCTTC.

The chain combines TRBV19 with TRBJ2-6; TRBD1 is a possible D gene (6 bases). V was trimmed by 5 bases and J by 1 base, leaving 12 bases between them. The CDR3 sequence is 16 residues long. Germline loops: CDR1 LNHDA, CDR2 SQIVND (reference sequence). The CDR3 nucleotides read TGTGCCAGTAGTGGGACACGGGTTTCTGGGGCCAACGTCCTGACTTTC. Its protein product is CASSGTRVSGANVLTF.

This rearrangement joins TRBV4-3 to TRBJ1-1; TRBD1 aligns across 8 bases. V shed 1 base and J 4 bases; nucleotides not matched to a gene: 2. Germline lookup yields CDR1 LGHNA and CDR2 YSLEER. The CDR3 is 14 residues long. The CDR3 spells CASSQGRGLTEAFF. The CDR3 bases are TGCGCCAGCAGCCAAGGCAGGGGGCTCACTGAAGCTTTCTTT.

V gene TRBV2 combines with J gene TRBJ1-2, with 7 bases matching TRBD1. V lost 6 bases to trimming and J lost 4 bases; unmatched junction nucleotides: 8. Germline V lookup: CDR1 SNHLY, CDR2 FYNNEI. The CDR3 totals 14 residues. CDR3 in DNA: TGTGCCAGCAGGGAAAGGACAGGAGGCTATGGCTACACCTTC. Its translation is CASRERTGGYGYTF. The full variable domain, in which reference TRBV2 and TRBJ1-2 provide the parts outside the CDR3, is EPEVTQTPSHQVTQMGQEVILRCVPISNHLYFYWYRQILGQKVEFLVSFYNNEISEKSEIFDDQFSVERPDGSNFTLKIRSTKLEDSAMYFCASRERTGGYGYTFGSGTRLTVV.

The chain uses TRBV19 and TRBJ2-3; TRBD1 matches at 10 bases. Trimming took 4 bases from V and 4 from J; bases not matched to a gene: 8. Germline CDR1 and CDR2: LNHDA and SQIVND (reference sequence). The CDR3 runs to 16 residues. The CDR3 reads CASSTRDRGAPDTQYF. The CDR3 DNA sequence: TGTGCCAGTAGTACCCGGGACAGGGGTGCACCAGATACGCAGTATTTT.

The chain uses TRBV9 and TRBJ2-5, with 9 bases matching TRBD2. In germline, CDR1 is SGDLS, CDR2 YYNGEE. The V segment lost 0 bases and the J segment 7 bases; nucleotides outside the gene matches: 4. The CDR3 contains 14 residues. CDR3 nucleotides: TGTGCCAGCAGCGTAGGCCCGGGACTAGCGACCCAGTACTTC. Encoded protein: CASSVGPGLATQYF.